Sequencing of this T cell receptor (beta chain) was carried out in a study of a mutant IDH1 vaccine in newly diagnosed glioma. TCRdb keeps only in-frame clones here, not all; method: immunoSEQ multiplex PCR. The repertoire includes tens of thousands of clones, 81% of them detected once, and about 4.5% sits in the top ten. Time point here: week 35, safety follow-up. All doses held 300 ug of mutant IDH1 20-mer peptide, with topical imiquimod. A single count supports this clone. Its antigen remains unknown. The receptor's source is a woman between 35 and 50 years old with glioma. Some clones in this sample may be carry-over from other donors' samples. The sequenced sample was PBMCs, obtained from a glioma patient whose treatment included an IDH1 peptide vaccine.

CDR3 DNA: TGTGCCAGCAGCTTAAGAAGGAACACCATATATTTT. Its translation is CASSLRRNTIYF. This sequence joins TRBV7-9 and TRBJ1-3, with unresolved D. There are 12 residues in the CDR3. The germline gives CDR1 SEHNR, CDR2 FQNEAQ (reference sequence). The germline V and J ends were trimmed by 2 bases and 7 bases, with 6 bases remaining between them. Together with reference TRBV7-9 and TRBJ1-3, the CDR3 gives the full variable domain: DTGVSQNPRHKITKRGQNVTFRCDPISEHNRLYWYRQTLGQGPEFLTYFQNEAQLEKSRLLSDRFSAERPKGSFSTLEIQRTEQGDSAMYLCASSLRRNTIYFGEGSWLTVV.